This is a list of T cell receptor beta chains from one sample in a study of cytomegalovirus exposure and HLA in healthy donors. TCRdb keeps only in-frame clones here, not all; method: immunoSEQ multiplex PCR. The sample holds about 150,000 clones, around four fifths seen once. The sequenced sample consisted of PBMCs. Receptors originate from a woman aged 45-65 years in good health and CMV-seropositive. Each CDR3 is given with its conserved first and last residue. D genes are given only for firm matches. Size is omitted from some rows. Given values are once, few, many or a class for expanded clones.

abundance | j_gene | d_gene | v_gene | CDR3aa | CDR3nt
once | TRBJ2-3 | TRBD2 | TRBV5-4 | CASSSRLAGGSTDTQYF | TGTGCCAGCAGCTCCCGACTAGCGGGGGGGTCCACAGATACGCAGTATTTT
. | TRBJ2-2 | TRBD1 | TRBV15 | CATRDRLNTGELFF | TGTGCCACCAGGGACAGGTTAAACACCGGGGAGCTGTTTTTT
. | TRBJ1-1 | . | TRBV7-2 | CASSLQGLRTEAFF | TGTGCCAGCAGCTTACAGGGGCTGAGGACTGAAGCTTTCTTT
. | TRBJ1-5 | . | TRBV5-1 | CASSEQGNSNQPQHF | TGCGCCAGCAGCGAACAGGGAAATAGCAATCAGCCCCAGCATTTT
. | TRBJ1-1 | . | TRBV11-2 | CASSSQMNTEAFF | TGTGCCAGCAGCTCGCAGATGAACACTGAAGCTTTCTTT
. | TRBJ1-2 | TRBD1 | TRBV7-9 | CASSLGGQGVGYTF | TGTGCCAGCAGCTTAGGGGGACAGGGCGTCGGCTACACCTTC
. | TRBJ1-2 | . | TRBV10-1 | CASPAPMGACNYGYTF | TGCGCCAGCCCCGCGCCGATGGGGGCTTGCAACTATGGCTACACCTTC
. | TRBJ2-5 | . | TRBV7-8 | CASSSWAGWGETQYF | TGTGCCAGCAGCTCCTGGGCAGGGTGGGGAGAGACCCAGTACTTC
. | TRBJ2-3 | . | TRBV7-2 | CASSLVSSGEVTDTQYF | TGTGCCAGCAGCTTAGTTTCATCCGGGGAGGTGACAGATACGCAGTATTTT
few | TRBJ2-1 | . | TRBV28 | CASSTPLNEQFF | TGTGCCAGCAGTACTCCCCTCAATGAGCAGTTCTTC
few | TRBJ2-7 | . | TRBV9 | CASSVGTNPYEQYF | TGTGCCAGCAGCGTAGGGACAAATCCCTACGAGCAGTACTTC
. | TRBJ2-1 | TRBD2 | TRBV7-3 | CASSSVLAGEQFF | TGTGCCAGCAGCTCAGTTCTAGCGGGTGAGCAGTTCTTC
. | TRBJ1-3 | . | TRBV5-6 | CASSLAQGGNTIYF | TGTGCCAGCAGCTTGGCACAGGGAGGGAACACCATATATTTT
. | TRBJ2-7 | . | TRBV5-4 | CASSLISPGGFYEQYF | TGTGCCAGCAGCTTGATATCCCCAGGGGGGTTCTACGAGCAGTACTTC
. | TRBJ1-1 | . | TRBV2 | CASSLRAVNTEAFF | TGTGCCAGCAGCCTCAGGGCTGTGAACACTGAAGCTTTCTTT
. | TRBJ2-7 | . | TRBV7-2 | CASSLYPVTFAYEQYF | TGTGCCAGCAGCCTTTATCCGGTGACATTCGCCTACGAGCAGTACTTC
. | TRBJ1-5 | . | TRBV2 | CATRQESNQPQHF | TGTGCCACCCGACAAGAGAGCAATCAGCCCCAGCATTTT
. | TRBJ2-7 | TRBD2 | TRBV5-6 | CASSSGLAVYEQYF | TGTGCCAGCAGCTCGGGACTAGCGGTCTACGAGCAGTACTTC
. | TRBJ1-1 | TRBD1 | TRBV28 | CASRRTGGHEAFF | TGTGCCAGCAGAAGAACAGGGGGCCACGAAGCTTTCTTT
few | TRBJ1-5 | TRBD1 | TRBV13 | CASSSKGTGGNQPQHF | TGTGCCAGCAGCTCCAAGGGGACAGGGGGGAATCAGCCCCAGCATTTT
. | TRBJ2-3 | . | TRBV7-3 | CASSLGSLTERQYF | TGTGCCAGCAGCTTAGGGTCGTTGACCGAGCGGCAGTATTTT
. | TRBJ2-3 | TRBD1 | TRBV6-1 | CASRPGQGRTDTQYF | TGTGCCAGCAGACCGGGACAGGGTAGGACAGATACGCAGTATTTT
. | TRBJ1-4 | TRBD1 | TRBV27 | CASSFQGAGEKLFF | TGTGCCAGCAGTTTTCAGGGGGCAGGTGAAAAACTGTTTTTT
. | TRBJ1-1 | . | TRBV28 | CASSLGRGNTEAFF | TGTGCCAGCAGTTTGGGCAGGGGGAACACTGAAGCTTTCTTT
. | TRBJ2-2 | TRBD2 | TRBV7-8 | CASSHLAVANTGELFF | TGTGCCAGCAGCCACCTAGCGGTCGCGAACACCGGGGAGCTGTTTTTT
. | TRBJ1-5 | TRBD1 | TRBV19 | CASTPWGQGAGQPQHF | TGTGCCAGTACCCCCTGGGGACAGGGGGCGGGTCAGCCCCAGCATTTT
. | TRBJ2-1 | TRBD2 | TRBV18 | CASSPPSSGGAHEQFF | TGTGCCAGCTCACCACCGTCCAGCGGGGGGGCCCATGAGCAGTTCTTC
. | TRBJ2-1 | TRBD1 | TRBV4-1 | CASSQKTGSYNEQFF | TGCGCCAGCAGCCAAAAGACAGGGTCCTACAATGAGCAGTTCTTC
. | TRBJ1-3 | . | TRBV2 | CASSGGHTGSNTIYF | TGTGCCAGCAGTGGTGGGCACACAGGGAGCAACACCATATATTTT